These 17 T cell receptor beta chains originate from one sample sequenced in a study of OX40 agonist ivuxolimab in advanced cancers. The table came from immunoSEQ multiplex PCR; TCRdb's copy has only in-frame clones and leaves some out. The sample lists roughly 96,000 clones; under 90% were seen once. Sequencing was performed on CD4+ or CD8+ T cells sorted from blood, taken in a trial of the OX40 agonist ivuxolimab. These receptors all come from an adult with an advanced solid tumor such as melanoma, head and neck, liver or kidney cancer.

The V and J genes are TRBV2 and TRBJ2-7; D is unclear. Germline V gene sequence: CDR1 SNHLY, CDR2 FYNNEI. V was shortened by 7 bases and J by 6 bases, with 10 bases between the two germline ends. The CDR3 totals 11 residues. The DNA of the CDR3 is TGTGCCAGCATTGCCGTGGTCGAGCAGTACTTC. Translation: CASIAVVEQYF.

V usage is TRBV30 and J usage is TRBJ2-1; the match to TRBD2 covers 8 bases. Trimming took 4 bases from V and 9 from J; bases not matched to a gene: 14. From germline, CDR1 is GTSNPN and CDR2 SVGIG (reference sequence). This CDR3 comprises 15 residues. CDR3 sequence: CAWIRGVAGWSEQFF. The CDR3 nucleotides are TGTGCCTGGATCCGTGGGGTAGCGGGGTGGAGTGAGCAGTTCTTC.

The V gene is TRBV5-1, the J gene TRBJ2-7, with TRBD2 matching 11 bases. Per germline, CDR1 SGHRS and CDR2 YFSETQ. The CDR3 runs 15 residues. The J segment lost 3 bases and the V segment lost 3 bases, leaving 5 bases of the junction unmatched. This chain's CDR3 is CASSSVAGGIYEQYF. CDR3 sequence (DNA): TGCGCCAGCAGCTCAGTAGCGGGGGGGATCTACGAGCAGTACTTC.

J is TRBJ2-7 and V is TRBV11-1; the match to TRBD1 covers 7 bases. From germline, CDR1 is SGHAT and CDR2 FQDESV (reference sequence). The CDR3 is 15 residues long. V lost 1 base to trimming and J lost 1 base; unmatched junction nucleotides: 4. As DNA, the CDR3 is TGTGCCAGCAGCTTAGGAGGGACAGCATCCTACGAGCAGTACTTC. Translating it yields CASSLGGTASYEQYF.

DNA for the CDR3: TGTGCCGTGAAGGGGGCGGACAAAAACATTCAGTACTTC. This gives the protein CAVKGADKNIQYF. The V and J genes are TRBV19 and TRBJ2-4, with 7 bases identical to TRBD1. From germline, CDR1 is LNHDA and CDR2 SQIVND (reference sequence). The ends lost 11 bases at V and 3 bases at J; junction bases unmatched: 7. The CDR3 runs to 13 residues.

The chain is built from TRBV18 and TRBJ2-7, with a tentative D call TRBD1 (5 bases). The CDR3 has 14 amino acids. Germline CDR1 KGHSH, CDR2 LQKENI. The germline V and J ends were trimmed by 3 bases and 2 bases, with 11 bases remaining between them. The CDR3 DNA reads TGTGCCAGCTCACCTACGGACAAGGCCTACGAGCAGTACTTC. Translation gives CASSPTDKAYEQYF.

In nucleotides, the CDR3 is TGTGCCAGCAGCCGTGGACTAGCCCTGAACAATGAGCAGTTCTTC. Its translation is CASSRGLALNNEQFF. The genes are TRBV7-3 and TRBJ2-1; TRBD2 aligns across 8 bases. There are 15 residues in the CDR3. V lost 5 bases to trimming and J lost 5 bases; unmatched junction nucleotides: 8. Germline assignment: CDR1 SGHTA and CDR2 FQGTGA.

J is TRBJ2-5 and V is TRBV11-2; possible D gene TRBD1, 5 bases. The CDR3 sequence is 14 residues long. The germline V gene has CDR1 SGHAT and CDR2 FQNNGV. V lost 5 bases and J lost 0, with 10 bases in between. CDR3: CASSQGVYQETQYF. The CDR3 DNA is TGTGCCAGCAGCCAAGGGGTGTACCAAGAGACCCAGTACTTC.

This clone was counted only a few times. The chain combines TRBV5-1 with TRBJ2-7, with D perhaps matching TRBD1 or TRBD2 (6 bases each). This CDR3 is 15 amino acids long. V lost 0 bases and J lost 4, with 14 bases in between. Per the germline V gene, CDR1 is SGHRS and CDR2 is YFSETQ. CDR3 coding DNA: TGCGCCAGCAGCTTGGAGGGGGGCAGGCTGTACGAGCAGTACTTC. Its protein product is CASSLEGGRLYEQYF.

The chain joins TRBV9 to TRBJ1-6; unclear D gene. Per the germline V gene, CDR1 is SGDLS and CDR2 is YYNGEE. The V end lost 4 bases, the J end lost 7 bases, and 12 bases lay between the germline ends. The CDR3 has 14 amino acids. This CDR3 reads CASSPSGSNSPLHF. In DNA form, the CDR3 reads TGTGCCAGCAGCCCCTCCGGGTCGAATTCACCCCTCCACTTT.

The CDR3, as DNA: TGCGCCAGCAGCCGAGTCGGGGACGGTAATGAAAAACTGTTTTTT. Its protein product is CASSRVGDGNEKLFF. The rearrangement links TRBV4-3 to TRBJ1-4, with D possibly matching TRBD1 (5 bases). This CDR3 comprises 15 residues. CDR1 and CDR2 (germline): LGHNA, YSLEER. Trimming took 4 bases from V and 4 from J, leaving 13 bases between them.

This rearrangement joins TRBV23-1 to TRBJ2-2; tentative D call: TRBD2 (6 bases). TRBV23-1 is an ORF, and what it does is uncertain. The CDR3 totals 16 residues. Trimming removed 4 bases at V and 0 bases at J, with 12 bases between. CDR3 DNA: TGCGCCAGCAGTCGGGGGAGGCAAGCGAACACCGGGGAGCTGTTTTTT. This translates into CASSRGRQANTGELFF.

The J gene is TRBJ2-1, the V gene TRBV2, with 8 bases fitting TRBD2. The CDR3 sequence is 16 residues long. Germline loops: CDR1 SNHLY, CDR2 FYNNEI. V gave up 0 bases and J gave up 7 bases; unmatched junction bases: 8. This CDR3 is CASSEAIGGGLNEQFF. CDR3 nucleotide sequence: TGTGCCAGCAGTGAAGCGATAGGCGGGGGGTTAAATGAGCAGTTCTTC.

This CDR3 reads CASGPEPGGNTIYF. For the CDR3, the DNA is TGTGCTAGTGGCCCCGAGCCAGGTGGGAACACCATATATTTT. The chain combines TRBV12-5 with TRBJ1-3, with unresolved D. Trimming stripped 6 bases from V and 7 bases from J, with 16 bases between. The CDR3 has 14 amino acids. Germline V CDR1 and CDR2: LGHNT, FRNRAP. The full variable domain, in which reference TRBV12-5 and TRBJ1-3 provide the parts outside the CDR3, is DARVTQTPRHKVTEMGQEVTMRCQPILGHNTVFWYRQTMMQGLELLAYFRNRAPLDDSGMPKDRFSAEMPDATLATLKIQPSEPRDSAVYFCASGPEPGGNTIYFGEGSWLTVV.

The CDR3: CASDRLEGNEQFF. The DNA of the CDR3 is TGTGCTAGTGACCGACTAGAGGGCAATGAGCAGTTCTTC. This chain joins TRBV12-5 and TRBJ2-1; D is perhaps TRBD2 (6 bases). The germline CDR1 and CDR2 sequences are LGHNT and FRNRAP. Trimming took 7 bases from V and 6 from J, leaving 13 bases between them. CDR3 length equals 13 residues.

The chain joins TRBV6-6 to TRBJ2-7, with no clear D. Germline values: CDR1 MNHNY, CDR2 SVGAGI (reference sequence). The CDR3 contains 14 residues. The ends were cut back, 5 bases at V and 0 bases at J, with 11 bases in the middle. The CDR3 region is CASSNTAFSYEQYF. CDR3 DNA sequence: TGTGCCAGCAGTAACACAGCCTTCTCCTACGAGCAGTACTTC.

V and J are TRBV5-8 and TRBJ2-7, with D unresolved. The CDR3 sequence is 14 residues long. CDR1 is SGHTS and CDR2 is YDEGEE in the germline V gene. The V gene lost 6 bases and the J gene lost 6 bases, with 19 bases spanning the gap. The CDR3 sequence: CASNTPFLTGEQYF. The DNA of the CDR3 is TGTGCCAGCAACACACCTTTCTTGACTGGCGAGCAGTACTTC.